The next 2 T cell receptor beta chains were all read from a single sample in a study of technical replicates of blood from several donors. Data came from immunoSEQ multiplex PCR; TCRdb stores just in-frame clones and leaves some out. The table lists about 100,000 clones, approximately 96% of them singletons. Sequencing was performed on T cells isolated from PBMCs. The origin of the receptors is a human donor in good health.

The chain joins TRBV6-5 to TRBJ2-1; TRBD2 agrees at 8 bases. CDR3 length equals 15 residues. Germline CDR1 and CDR2: MNHEY and SVGAGI. V dropped 5 bases and J dropped 2; count of bases not matched to a gene: 5. The CDR3: CASSPSGGPYNEQFF. The CDR3 DNA reads as TGTGCCAGCAGTCCGAGCGGGGGCCCCTACAATGAGCAGTTCTTC.

The chain couples TRBV6-1 to TRBJ1-5; 8 bases agree with TRBD1. This CDR3 has 13 residues. Germline V gene sequence: CDR1 MNHNS, CDR2 SASEGT. V trimming: 8 bases; J trimming: 6 bases; junction bases outside the gene matches: 6. CDR3 in amino acids: CASESQGAQPQHF. Here the CDR3 DNA reads TGTGCCAGCGAAAGTCAGGGGGCTCAGCCCCAGCATTTT.